The sequence of this T cell receptor (beta chain) was determined in a study of cytomegalovirus exposure and HLA in healthy donors. Study-level findings and limits: The authors excluded some V segments, including TRBV6-2 and TRBV6-3, as indistinguishable.

Germline CDR1 and CDR2: LNHDA and SQIVND (reference sequence). This CDR3 comprises 15 residues. The V segment lost 6 bases and the J segment 6 bases; nucleotides outside the gene matches: 14. Researchers ran the PCR with 60 Vbeta and 13 Jbeta primers. In the study's own analysis: In a later analysis, 8.5 million to 14 million of 75 million to 85 million unique beta chains occurred in at least two donors. TCRdb keeps only in-frame clones here, not all; method: immunoSEQ multiplex PCR. Clone size and V and J calls were adopted from that table, with D and trimming inferred from the DNA. The sample includes approximately 260,000 clones, just under 85% seen only once; the top ten take roughly 2%. As to this clone: Its antigen is unknown.

The source of this sequence is a middle-aged woman in good health and CMV-seropositive. The V gene is TRBV19, the J gene TRBJ2-7; 7 nucleotides line up with TRBD2. Sequencing was done on a sample of PBMCs. CDR3 residues: CASSTGEGLFGEQYF. The CDR3 DNA reads as TGTGCCAGTAGCACTGGGGAGGGTTTATTTGGCGAGCAGTACTTC.